This is a list of T cell receptor beta chains from one sample in a study of blood T cell repertoires in COVID-19. The assay was immunoSEQ multiplex PCR, and TCRdb's table has in-frame clones only and misses some. The repertoire includes over 450,000 clones, around nine tenths of them detected once, and less than 9% sits in the top ten. Sequencing was done on a sample of peripheral blood. Every receptor here comes from a woman in her forties or fifties with COVID-19, enrolled during active disease. CDR3s include the opening cysteine and the closing phenylalanine or tryptophan. The D gene is left open where the match is weak. The size field is filled for only some rows; it gives once, few, many or a size class.

TRBD1,-,TRBV5-1,17,TRBJ2-3,TGCGCCAGTAACCACGCGAACGACAGGGAACTTACAGATACGCAGTATTTT,CASNHANDRELTDTQYF
-,-,TRBV12-3/TRBV12-4,13,TRBJ2-7,TGTGCCAGCAGTCGGGACGGGGGCTACGAGCAGTACTTC,CASSRDGGYEQYF
TRBD2,-,TRBV6-1,15,TRBJ2-7,TGTGCCAGCAGTGAAGGACTAGCGGGGGGTTACGAGCAGTACTTC,CASSEGLAGGYEQYF
-,once,TRBV9,14,TRBJ1-3,TGTGCCTGCCGGGGGGAAAGTAGTGGAAACACCATATATTTT,CACRGESSGNTIYF
-,-,TRBV5-1,13,TRBJ2-2,TGCGCCAGCAGCTTCGGACAGACCGGGGAGCTGTTTTTT,CASSFGQTGELFF
-,-,TRBV12-5,17,TRBJ1-1,TGTGCTAGTGGTTTGGTACCGGGGTATGAGGGGAACACTGAAGCTTTCTTT,CASGLVPGYEGNTEAFF
TRBD1,-,TRBV19,16,TRBJ1-1,TGTGCCAGTAGTCCGCGGACAGGGGGTTCGAACACTGAAGCTTTCTTT,CASSPRTGGSNTEAFF
-,-,TRBV6-4,13,TRBJ1-1,TGTGCCAGCAGTCCCAGGGCAGGCACTGAAGCTTTCTTT,CASSPRAGTEAFF
TRBD1,-,TRBV6-5,15,TRBJ1-1,TGTGCCAGCAGTTTACGGACAGGTTCACACACTGAAGCTTTCTTT,CASSLRTGSHTEAFF
-,-,TRBV6-5,13,TRBJ1-1,TGTGCCAGCAGTCCATACACGAACACTGAAGCTTTCTTT,CASSPYTNTEAFF
-,-,TRBV28,12,TRBJ1-1,TGTGCCAGCAAGTCAGGGGCCACTGAAGCTTTCTTT,CASKSGATEAFF
TRBD1,-,TRBV5-1,18,TRBJ1-2,TGCGCCAGCAGCTTGGCCATCCGGACAGGGACAGTCAGCTATGGCTACACCTTC,CASSLAIRTGTVSYGYTF
TRBD2,-,TRBV11-3,16,TRBJ2-5,TGTGCCAGCAGCTCCGGACTAGCGGGGGCCGGGGAGACCCAGTACTTC,CASSSGLAGAGETQYF
TRBD1,-,TRBV3-1/TRBV3-2,18,TRBJ1-5,TGTGCCAGCAGCCAAGACGTCCGGGACAGGGGACGCAATCAGCCCCAGCATTTT,CASSQDVRDRGRNQPQHF
-,-,TRBV9,14,TRBJ2-2,TGTGCCAGCAGCGTAGAACTTTACACCGGGGAGCTGTTTTTT,CASSVELYTGELFF
TRBD2,-,TRBV9,15,TRBJ2-3,TGTGCCAGCAGCGAACTAGCGGGGGAGACAGATACGCAGTATTTT,CASSELAGETDTQYF
TRBD2,few,TRBV30,16,TRBJ2-3,TGTGCCTGGAGCCCCCGGACTAGCGGGGGGCAAGATACGCAGTATTTT,CAWSPRTSGGQDTQYF
-,-,TRBV6-5,11,TRBJ2-3,TGTGCCAGCAGGGAGTGGGATACGCAGTATTTT,CASREWDTQYF
-,once,TRBV27,17,TRBJ2-7,TGTGCCAGCAGTTTCACGACACGGCAACTTGGATACTACGAGCAGTACTTC,CASSFTTRQLGYYEQYF
TRBD1,-,TRBV18,16,TRBJ2-3,TGTGCCAGCTCACCACCGAGGGGACAGCGCACAGATACGCAGTATTTT,CASSPPRGQRTDTQYF
-,-,TRBV6-5,14,TRBJ1-6,TGTGGGACCACGGGGAGCTCCTATAATTCACCCCTCCACTTT,CGTTGSSYNSPLHF
-,once,TRBV7-8,15,TRBJ1-4,TGTGCCAGCAGCCCCCGGGACACAGCTAATGAAAAACTGTTTTTT,CASSPRDTANEKLFF
-,-,TRBV3-1/TRBV3-2,14,TRBJ2-2,TGTGCCAGCAGCGCCGGGGGTACCAGCGGGGAGCTGTTTTTT,CASSAGGTSGELFF
-,-,TRBV11-2,12,TRBJ2-1,TGTGCCAGCAGCTTAATTAGGGGTGAGCAGTTCTTC,CASSLIRGEQFF
TRBD2,-,TRBV19,15,TRBJ2-1,TGTGCCAGTAGTATTGAGCGGGGGGGGTACAATGAGCAGTTCTTC,CASSIERGGYNEQFF
-,-,TRBV5-6,15,TRBJ2-7,TGTGCCAGCAGCCCGCCGGGGTTCAGCTCCTACGAGCAGTACTTC,CASSPPGFSSYEQYF
-,-,TRBV7-9,17,TRBJ1-2,TGTGCCAGCAGCCGAGCGAAACATTCCCTAGAGGGCTATGGCTACACCTTC,CASSRAKHSLEGYGYTF
-,-,TRBV3-1/TRBV3-2,15,TRBJ2-1,TGTGCCAGCAGCCAATGGGCTGACAAAGGCGATGAGCAGTTCTTC,CASSQWADKGDEQFF
-,-,TRBV5-6,14,TRBJ1-1,TGTGCCAGCAGCTTGGAGGGAATGAGGGCTGAAGCTTTCTTT,CASSLEGMRAEAFF
TRBD1,-,TRBV5-1,14,TRBJ2-1,TGCGCCAGCAGCTATCGACAGGGCAACTATGAGCAGTTCTTC,CASSYRQGNYEQFF
-,-,TRBV3-1/TRBV3-2,15,TRBJ1-6,TGTGCCAGCAGCCAAGGGCCACGGGATAATTCACCCCTCCACTTT,CASSQGPRDNSPLHF
-,-,TRBV30,12,TRBJ1-2,TGTGCCTGGAGTGTAGGAGCCTATGGCTACACCTTC,CAWSVGAYGYTF
-,few,TRBV6-4,12,TRBJ2-7,TGTGCACATCCCCAGGGGAGGGACGAGCAGTACTTC,CAHPQGRDEQYF
-,-,TRBV9,15,TRBJ1-2,TGTGCCAGCAGCGCCTCATCACAGGGTGTCTATGGCTACACCTTC,CASSASSQGVYGYTF
TRBD1,-,TRBV5-3,16,TRBJ2-7,TGTGCCAGAAGCCACCTTCCGGGACAGGGTAACTACGAGCAGTACTTC,CARSHLPGQGNYEQYF
-,-,TRBV19,17,TRBJ1-5,TGTGCCAGTAGTATGGGACTGGAGGCAGGGTCAAGACAGCCCCAGCATTTT,CASSMGLEAGSRQPQHF
-,-,TRBV7-3,12,TRBJ2-3,TGTGCCAGCAGCTCTCCCCCAGATACGCAGTATTTT,CASSSPPDTQYF
TRBD2,-,TRBV7-9,15,TRBJ2-3,TGTGCCAGCAGCTTAAGGACTAGCGGCACAGATACGCAGTATTTT,CASSLRTSGTDTQYF
-,-,TRBV30,13,TRBJ1-2,TGTGCCCTCTGGTTGGGGGGGTCCTATGGCTACACCTTC,CALWLGGSYGYTF
TRBD1,-,TRBV7-6,15,TRBJ1-1,TGTGCCAGCAGCTTAGGGGGACAGGGGAGAACTGAAGCTTTCTTT,CASSLGGQGRTEAFF
-,few,TRBV7-2,15,TRBJ1-2,TGTGCCAGCAGCTTAGGACATCGCAGCTCAGGGGGCTACACCTTC,CASSLGHRSSGGYTF
-,-,TRBV21-1,16,TRBJ2-7,TGTGCCAGGGACACGCCCCGGGCAGAAGACTCTAACGAGCAGTACTTC,CARDTPRAEDSNEQYF
TRBD1,-,TRBV5-6,13,TRBJ1-2,TGTGCCAGCAGTCGACAGGGGGAGCGTGGCTACACCTTC,CASSRQGERGYTF
-,-,TRBV11-3,15,TRBJ2-1,TGTGCCAGCAGCTTAGATCCCGTCTCCTACAATGAGCAGTTCTTC,CASSLDPVSYNEQFF
-,-,TRBV6-1,16,TRBJ2-7,TGTGCCAGCAGTGAAGCGCTCCTCGGGGGAATCTACGAGCAGTACTTC,CASSEALLGGIYEQYF
TRBD2,-,TRBV7-2,15,TRBJ2-3,TGTGCCAGCAGCGCGCAGCGGGGAAGCACAGATACGCAGTATTTT,CASSAQRGSTDTQYF
-,-,TRBV5-1,11,TRBJ2-5,TGCGCCAGCCGAGCACAAGAGACCCAGTACTTC,CASRAQETQYF
-,once,TRBV11-2,16,TRBJ1-2,TGTGCCAGCAGCTCTAAGACAGGCAGCTCTAACTATGGCTACACCTTC,CASSSKTGSSNYGYTF
-,-,TRBV5-4,15,TRBJ1-2,TGTGCCAGCAGCGTTTTGTCTCGAGAGTACTATGGCTACACCTTC,CASSVLSREYYGYTF
TRBD1,-,TRBV27,16,TRBJ1-6,TGTGCCAGCAGTTTTGGGGCACAGGGGACCAATTCACCCCTCCACTTT,CASSFGAQGTNSPLHF
-,-,TRBV11-1,12,TRBJ2-7,TGTGCCAGCAGCTACTCCGGGGGCGAGCAGTACTTC,CASSYSGGEQYF
-,few,TRBV19,15,TRBJ1-1,TGTGCCAGTAGTATCCCCTCGGGGGTCAACACTGAAGCTTTCTTT,CASSIPSGVNTEAFF
-,-,TRBV5-3,17,TRBJ1-5,TGTGCCAGAAGCTTGGGTCTTGGGGAGGCGACTAATCAGCCCCAGCATTTT,CARSLGLGEATNQPQHF